The entry below gives a single T cell receptor (beta chain) sequence along with its context. Its target antigen remains unknown. Per-nucleotide qualities are absent, and no much larger clonotype sits a single base away. This specimen belongs to a study of cytomegalovirus exposure and HLA in healthy donors (dated by TCRdb to 2017 to 2019). In terms of the full investigation: In an earlier analysis of several hundred of the donors, approximately 300 Gb of sequence data and 90 million to 120 million unique TCR beta sequences from roughly 200 million T cells were reported. An early release covering around 630 HLA-typed donors comprised about 310 gigabases of sequencing data and 85 million to 100 million unique TCR sequences. The genetic ancestry cluster associated with self-reported Caucasian donors included 81% of the 350 to 500 genotyped donors. The study aimed to test whether cataloging public T cell receptors could reveal signatures of past pathogen exposure. The T cell repertoires of several hundred subjects were profiled by immunosequencing and related to cytomegalovirus serostatus. In addition to the first cohort of 650 to 800 subjects, a separate validation cohort of 130 or so different subjects was used. High-throughput TCR immunosequencing, statistical association of individual TCRs with disease status, and machine learning were combined to predict cytomegalovirus infection status. To study patterns of TCR occurrence, a later analysis re-analyzed previously published TCR beta repertoires from 700 or so donors and added high-resolution HLA genotyping. Rather than using new phenotypic data, the later analysis identified candidate immune exposures from TCR beta sequences and from how often those sequences occurred across donors. An earlier analysis of fewer than 700 of the donors applied high-throughput TCR beta sequencing to assess whether each TCR beta V gene segment acted as functional or pseudogenic. Donor age, sex, ethnicity and CMV serostatus were compiled together with the repertoire data. A later genetic analysis took genome-wide SNP genotypes for about 55% of the 666 donors and used that subset as a discovery cohort. Every discovery cohort repertoire had been produced on one sequencing platform. Class I and class II HLA loci were covered by the typing at four-digit resolution. The number of donors typed differed by locus, with 629-630 for A, B, C, DRB1 and DQB1, 522 for DQA1, approximately 580 for DPA1, and around 430 for DPB1. Roughly 5 DR-DQ haplotypes were handled as single units for association and clustering, since linkage in the cohort was strong. Among 300 to 500 genotyped donors of the cohort, an average of roughly 230,000 unique TCR beta nucleotide sequences was sequenced per donor, of which 15% to 20% were non-productive. Beyond this particular receptor, the publication reports: The cohort was sequenced for TCR beta chains only, and without alpha or paired-chain data the features that could be detected were limited. While some public TCRs were present in many individuals, most TCR sequences turned up only very rarely across donors. CMV serostatus was the only immune exposure information available for the cohort. Roughly uniform sequencing depth across donors was assumed in presence/absence analyses, although this assumption may not hold. According to the authors, the approach could potentially be generalized to other disease states and immunological phenotypes. Compared with the roughly 670-donor mean, donors in an Asian-associated ancestry cluster had fewer N-insertions in productive TCRs, according to a later genetic analysis. According to a later analysis, most CMV-associated TCR beta chains appeared to be HLA-restricted, and the HLA associations seemed to be driven largely by CMV exposure. When HLA alleles, especially DR and DQ, strongly co-occurred, TCR associations were difficult to assign to individual alleles. An association between a missense DCLRE1C variant and V-gene and J-gene trimming of TCR beta chains was found in a later genetic analysis and replicated in an independent cohort. Linkage disequilibrium might explain the correlated functional status among segregating V segments, but an unknown experimental factor could not be ruled out. HLA typing was unavailable for some donors at each locus, so association tests used only the typed subset. A few of the identified cytomegalovirus-associated TCR beta chains were confirmed in vitro to be specific for cytomegalovirus antigens. The classifier was reported to diagnose cytomegalovirus status with high specificity and sensitivity in both the original and validation cohorts. Fewer than 20 rarely observed V segments, including chromosome 9 orphons, were excluded from the earlier analysis of approximately 500 of the donors because counts were too low. In a later analysis, some 17,000 TCR beta sequences were associated with specific HLA alleles at a false discovery rate of 0.05. Compared with equally common non-associated chains, HLA-associated TCR beta chains in a later analysis were more clonally expanded and had lower generation probabilities. A total of 150 to 200 TCR beta chains were listed by the study as associated with cytomegalovirus. Some IMGT-functional V segments, including TRBV6-2 and TRBV6-3, could not be distinguished by the 87-base-pair reads and were therefore excluded. According to a later analysis, parvovirus B19, influenza, CMV and Epstein-Barr virus appeared linked to several top co-occurrence clusters. A further reported finding was that TCR beta sequences accurately predicted the HLA-A and HLA-B alleles for most subjects in the first cohort. In a later analysis, the rate of TCR association differed among HLA loci, with DRB1 alleles having the most associated TCRs and HLA-C alleles having the fewest. A cluster of highly shared sequence variants was judged likely to represent a technical artifact of the sequencing pipeline. In an earlier analysis of around 600 of the donors, most TCR beta V segments appeared in productive rearrangements about 90% or about 30% of the time, broadly matching IMGT annotations.

The cohort consisted of 600 or so healthy bone marrow donors. All cohort members were sampled while nominally healthy, although unrecorded immune exposures were likely present. The donor tested CMV seronegative, placing the donor among the approximately 360 seronegative members of the cohort. A peripheral blood sample was provided by each donor, and peripheral blood mononuclear cells were used for TCR beta sequencing. The Qiagen DNeasy Blood Extraction Kit was used to extract genomic DNA from the blood cell samples. Spanning cysteine to phenylalanine, the CDR3 consists of 14 amino acids. This entry keeps only the CDR3 DNA: 42 bases, framed from base 1. The germline V gene specifies SGDLS as CDR1 and YYNGEE as CDR2. The trim is 5 bases for V and 1 base for J, with a gap of 13 bases between the germline ends. The library was built by means of the immunoSEQ multiplex PCR assay. For the multiplex PCR, a mixture combining 60 forward primers for TCR Vbeta segments and 13 reverse primers for TCR Jbeta segments was used. Amplification of the CDR3 region of rearranged TCR beta genes was performed with a multiplex PCR assay on genomic DNA. On the Illumina HiSeq System, the amplified TCR beta libraries were sequenced as 87-base-pair reads. The paper's data handling went like this. Across the roughly 700 repertoires, a later analysis counted 75 million to 90 million unique TCR beta chains, roughly 11 million of which were shared by at least two donors. To remove PCR and sequencing errors, raw reads were error-corrected and collapsed into unique sequences using a nearest-neighbor algorithm that merged closely related sequences. To assign V, D and J gene segments, CDR3 sequences were aligned to IMGT reference sequences. Each retained sequence needed at least a six-nucleotide match to both a V gene segment and a J gene segment. A rearrangement counted as productive if the CDR3 had no stop codons and remained in frame with V and J, and every other rearrangement counted as non-productive. Following IMGT convention, CDR3 was defined as the stretch from the second conserved V-encoded cysteine to the conserved J-encoded phenylalanine. In an earlier analysis of 587 of the donors, sequences lacking an unambiguous match to a single V gene segment were excluded. An earlier analysis of almost 600 of the donors classified V segments as functional when productive rearrangements were above 56.7% and as segregating when the standard deviation between donors was above 5%. To diagnose cytomegalovirus status from the catalog of TCR beta chain sequences, a statistical classification framework was built. In a later analysis, V and J genes were assigned by comparing TCR nucleotide sequences against IMGT/GENE-DB human TR gene sequences. A later analysis assigned CDR3 sequences and most-parsimonious VDJ recombination scenarios with the TCRdist pipeline. In a later analysis, each TCR beta chain was defined by its CDR3 amino acid sequence together with its V-gene family, and reads without a unique V-gene family were excluded. As a way to deal with suspected cross-contamination and a sequencing artifact, a later analysis dropped approximately 570 nucleotide sequences that were highly shared and had low generation probability. For each public chain, a later analysis derived a clonal expansion index from normalized ranks of inferred template counts within each repertoire. A later analysis computed generation probabilities with a VDJ recombination model fitted to out-of-frame rearrangements, and checked the results against IGoR. Hypergeometric tests were used in a later analysis to score TCR-TCR, TCR-HLA and TCR-CMV co-occurrence, with a repertoire-size bias correction applied to the TCR pairs. A later analysis estimated false discovery rates by permuting HLA or CMV assignments 20 times. In a later analysis, co-occurring TCRs were grouped using DBSCAN, and TCRdist sequence similarity was added for clustering within HLA-allele-positive subsets. Repertoires with fewer than 30,000 or more than 120,000 public chains were left out of co-occurrence clustering, as were five repertoires with anomalous nucleotide sharing. Not all clones reach the TCRdb copy of this immuneACCESS table, which keeps in-frame sequences only. Checked studies attribute under half of the gap to unresolved V genes and leave the rest unexplained. D and trimming were read from the DNA, whereas the V and J calls and clone size are those reported in that table. The sample table lists roughly 150,000 clones, about 74% of them with a count of one. Approximately 3.4% of the sample comes from the top ten.

The rearranged segments are TRBV9 and TRBJ2-7; a tentative D match to TRBD2 spans 5 bases. The sequence was obtained from a man between 35 and 55 years old in good health and CMV-seronegative. Input material: PBMCs. The CDR3 region reads CASSTSGLSYEQYF. The DNA reads TGTGCCAGCAGTACATCCGGACTGTCCTACGAGCAGTACTTC.